These 5 T cell receptor beta chains came from one sample sequenced in a study of blood T cell repertoires in COVID-19. Using immunoSEQ multiplex PCR, the repertoire was profiled, and TCRdb retains in-frame clones only, with some absent. The table includes 100,000 to 150,000 clones, roughly 90% detected once. Sequencing used peripheral blood. These receptors were taken from a man aged 55 to 70 with COVID-19, enrolled during active disease.

This clone has only one observation. The J gene is TRBJ2-7, the V gene TRBV10-1, with D possibly TRBD1 on 7 matching bases. CDR1 is WNHNN, CDR2 SYGVQD, per germline (reference sequence). Between the trimmed V and J ends, which lost 3 bases and 4 bases, there was a span of 13 bases. This CDR3 spans 14 amino acids. The DNA of the CDR3 is TGCGCCAGCAGTGAATGGCAGGGGGGTTACGAGCAGTACTTC. This sequence encodes CASSEWQGGYEQYF.

V and J are TRBV5-1 and TRBJ2-7; 12 bases map to TRBD2. The germline CDR1 and CDR2 sequences are SGHRS and YFSETQ. The trim removed 0 bases at V and 2 bases at J, leaving 6 bases unmatched. The CDR3 runs 17 residues. This CDR3 reads CASSLDPLAGGTYEQYF. The CDR3 DNA reads as TGCGCCAGCAGCTTGGATCCCCTAGCGGGAGGGACCTACGAGCAGTACTTC.

This clone was counted once. This chain uses TRBV6-1 with TRBJ1-6; 10 bases map to TRBD1. Losses at the gene ends were 3 bases for V and 9 bases for J; bases not matched to a gene: 8. CDR3 size: 16 residues. Germline assignment: CDR1 MNHNS and CDR2 SASEGT. The CDR3: CASSDSGTGDGSPLHF. CDR3 in DNA: TGTGCCAGCAGTGATTCCGGGACAGGGGACGGTTCACCCCTCCACTTT.

The chain is built from TRBV21-1 and TRBJ2-1; the table's TRBD1 call for D was not verified on the DNA. TRBV21-1 is given as a pseudogene. The CDR3 spans 15 residues. The CDR3 here is CASRDRDRGPDEQFF. The CDR3 DNA sequence: TGTGCCAGCAGGGACAGGGACAGGGGGCCGGATGAGCAGTTCTTC.

The chain employs TRBV28 and TRBJ2-7; D is unclear. Trimming shortened V by 3 bases and J by 8 bases, and 5 bases separated the two germline ends. The CDR3 is 10 residues long. CDR1 and CDR2 from the germline V gene are MDHEN and SYDVKM. CDR3: CASSFQKQYF. Here the CDR3 DNA reads TGTGCCAGCAGTTTCCAGAAGCAGTACTTC. The entire variable domain, with the rest obtained from reference TRBV28 and TRBJ2-7, is as follows: DVKVTQSSRYLVKRTGEKVFLECVQDMDHENMFWYRQDPGLGLRLIYFSYDVKMKEKGDIPEGYSVSREKKERFSLILESASTNQTSMYLCASSFQKQYFGPGTRLTVT.